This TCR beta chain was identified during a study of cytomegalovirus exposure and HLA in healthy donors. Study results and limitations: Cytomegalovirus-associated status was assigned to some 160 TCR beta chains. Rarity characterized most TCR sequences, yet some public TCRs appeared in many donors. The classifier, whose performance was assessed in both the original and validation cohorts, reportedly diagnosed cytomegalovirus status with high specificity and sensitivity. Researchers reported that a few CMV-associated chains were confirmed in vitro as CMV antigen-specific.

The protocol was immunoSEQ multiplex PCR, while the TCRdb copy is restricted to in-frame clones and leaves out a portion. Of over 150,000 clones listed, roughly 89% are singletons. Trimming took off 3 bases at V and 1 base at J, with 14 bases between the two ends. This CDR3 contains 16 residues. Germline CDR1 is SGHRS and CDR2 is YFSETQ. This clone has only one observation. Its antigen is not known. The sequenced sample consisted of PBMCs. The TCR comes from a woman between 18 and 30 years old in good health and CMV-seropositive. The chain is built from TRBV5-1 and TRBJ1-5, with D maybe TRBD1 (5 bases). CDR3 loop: CASSSLPGLSNQPQHF. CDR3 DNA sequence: TGCGCCAGCAGCTCCCTACCGGGACTAAGCAATCAGCCCCAGCATTTT.